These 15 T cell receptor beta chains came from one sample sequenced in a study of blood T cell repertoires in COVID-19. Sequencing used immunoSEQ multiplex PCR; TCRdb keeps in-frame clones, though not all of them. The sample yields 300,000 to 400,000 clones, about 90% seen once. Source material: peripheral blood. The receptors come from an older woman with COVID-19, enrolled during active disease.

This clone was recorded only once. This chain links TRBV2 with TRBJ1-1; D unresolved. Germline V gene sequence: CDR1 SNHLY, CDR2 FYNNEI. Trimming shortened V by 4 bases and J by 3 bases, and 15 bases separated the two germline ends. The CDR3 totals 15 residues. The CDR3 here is CASSGGEILDTEAFF. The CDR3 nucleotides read TGTGCCAGCAGTGGAGGAGAGATCCTTGACACTGAAGCTTTCTTT. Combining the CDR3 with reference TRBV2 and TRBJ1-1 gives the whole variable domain EPEVTQTPSHQVTQMGQEVILRCVPISNHLYFYWYRQILGQKVEFLVSFYNNEISEKSEIFDDQFSVERPDGSNFTLKIRSTKLEDSAMYFCASSGGEILDTEAFFGQGTRLTVV.

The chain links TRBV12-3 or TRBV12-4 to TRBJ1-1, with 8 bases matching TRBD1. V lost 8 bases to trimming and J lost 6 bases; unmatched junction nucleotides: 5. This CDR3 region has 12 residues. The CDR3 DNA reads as TGTGCCAGCGGACAGGGTTGGGCTGAAGCTTTCTTT. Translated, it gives CASGQGWAEAFF.

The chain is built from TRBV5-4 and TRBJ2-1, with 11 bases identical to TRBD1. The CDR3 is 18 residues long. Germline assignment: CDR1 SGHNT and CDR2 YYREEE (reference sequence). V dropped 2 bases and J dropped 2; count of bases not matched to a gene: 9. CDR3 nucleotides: TGTGCCAGCAGCTTTAAAAGAGGGGGACAGGGGGCCTACAATGAGCAGTTCTTC. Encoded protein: CASSFKRGGQGAYNEQFF.

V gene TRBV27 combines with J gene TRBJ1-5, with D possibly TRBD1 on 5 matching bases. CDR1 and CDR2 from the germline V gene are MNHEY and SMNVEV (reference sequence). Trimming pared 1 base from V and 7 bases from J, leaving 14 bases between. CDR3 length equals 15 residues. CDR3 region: CASSLWAGQAQPQHF. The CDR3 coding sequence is TGTGCCAGCAGTTTATGGGCAGGGCAGGCACAGCCCCAGCATTTT.

The CDR3 sequence is CASSMRTGGYNQPQHF. The CDR3 nucleotides are TGTGCCAGTAGTATGAGGACAGGGGGCTACAATCAGCCCCAGCATTTT. This chain joins TRBV19 and TRBJ1-5; TRBD1 aligns across 11 bases. Germline trimming cut 3 bases from V and 3 bases from J; bases unmatched to any gene: 4. CDR3 length: 16 residues. The germline V gene encodes CDR1 LNHDA and CDR2 SQIVND (reference sequence).

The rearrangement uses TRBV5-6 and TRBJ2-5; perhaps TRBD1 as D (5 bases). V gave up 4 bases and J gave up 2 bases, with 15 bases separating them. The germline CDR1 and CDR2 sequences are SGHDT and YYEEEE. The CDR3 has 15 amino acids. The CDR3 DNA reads TGTGCCAGCAGCATTAGACGACAGCAACAAGAGACCCAGTACTTC. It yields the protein CASSIRRQQQETQYF.

The CDR3 DNA follows: TGTGCCAGTAGTATTGGGGGGACAGGGGGAAGTCAGCCCCAGCATTTT. It specifies CASSIGGTGGSQPQHF. The V gene is TRBV19, the J gene TRBJ1-5; TRBD1 matches 11 bases. The germline V gene has CDR1 LNHDA and CDR2 SQIVND (reference sequence). The junction had 7 bases not matched to a gene; V was cut back by 3 bases and J by 6 bases. The CDR3 covers 16 residues.

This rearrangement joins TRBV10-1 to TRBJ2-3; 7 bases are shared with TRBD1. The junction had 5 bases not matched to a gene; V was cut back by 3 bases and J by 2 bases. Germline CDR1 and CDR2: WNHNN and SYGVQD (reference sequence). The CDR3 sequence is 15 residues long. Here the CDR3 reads CASSEPGTVTDTQYF. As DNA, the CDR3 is TGCGCCAGCAGTGAACCTGGGACAGTCACAGATACGCAGTATTTT.

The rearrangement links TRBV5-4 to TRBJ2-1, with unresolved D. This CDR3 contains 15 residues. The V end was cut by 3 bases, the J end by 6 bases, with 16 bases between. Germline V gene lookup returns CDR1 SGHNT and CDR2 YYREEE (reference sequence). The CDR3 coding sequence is TGTGCCAGCAGCTCAGGCCAGGTGGCAGCCAATGAGCAGTTCTTC. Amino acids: CASSSGQVAANEQFF.

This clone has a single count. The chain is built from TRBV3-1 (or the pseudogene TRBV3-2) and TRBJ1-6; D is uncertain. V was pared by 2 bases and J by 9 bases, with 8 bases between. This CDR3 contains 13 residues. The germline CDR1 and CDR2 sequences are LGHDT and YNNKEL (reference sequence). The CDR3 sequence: CASSQSRVSPLHF. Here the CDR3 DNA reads TGTGCCAGCAGCCAATCCCGCGTTTCACCCCTCCACTTT.

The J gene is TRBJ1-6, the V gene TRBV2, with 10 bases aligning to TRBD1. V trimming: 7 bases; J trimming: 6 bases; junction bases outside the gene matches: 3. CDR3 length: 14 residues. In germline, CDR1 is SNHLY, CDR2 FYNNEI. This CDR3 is CASNRDRGNSPLHF. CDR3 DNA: TGTGCCAGCAACAGGGACAGGGGTAATTCACCCCTCCACTTT.

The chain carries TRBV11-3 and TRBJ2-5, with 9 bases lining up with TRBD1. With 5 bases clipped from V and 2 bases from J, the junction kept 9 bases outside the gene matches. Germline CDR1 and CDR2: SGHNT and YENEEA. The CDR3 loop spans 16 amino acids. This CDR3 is CASSQTGTGFQETQYF. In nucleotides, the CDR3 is TGTGCCAGCAGCCAAACCGGGACAGGGTTTCAAGAGACCCAGTACTTC. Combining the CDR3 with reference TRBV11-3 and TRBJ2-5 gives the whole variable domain EAGVVQSPRYKIIEKKQPVAFWCNPISGHNTLYWYLQNLGQGPELLIRYENEEAVDDSQLPKDRFSAERLKGVDSTLKIQPAELGDSAVYLCASSQTGTGFQETQYFGPGTRLLVL.

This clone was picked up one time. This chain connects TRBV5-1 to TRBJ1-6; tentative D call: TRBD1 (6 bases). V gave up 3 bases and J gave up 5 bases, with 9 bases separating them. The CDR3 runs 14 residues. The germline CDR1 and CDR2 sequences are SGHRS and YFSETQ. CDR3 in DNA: TGCGCCAGCAGCTCCCAGGGGAATAATTCACCCCTCCACTTT. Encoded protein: CASSSQGNNSPLHF.

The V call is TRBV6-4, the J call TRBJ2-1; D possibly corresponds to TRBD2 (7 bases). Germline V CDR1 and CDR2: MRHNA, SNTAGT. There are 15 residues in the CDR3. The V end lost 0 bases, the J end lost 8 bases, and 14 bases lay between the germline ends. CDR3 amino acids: CASSDSGGLIDEQFF. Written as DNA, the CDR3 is TGTGCCAGCAGTGACTCGGGGGGGCTGATTGATGAGCAGTTCTTC.

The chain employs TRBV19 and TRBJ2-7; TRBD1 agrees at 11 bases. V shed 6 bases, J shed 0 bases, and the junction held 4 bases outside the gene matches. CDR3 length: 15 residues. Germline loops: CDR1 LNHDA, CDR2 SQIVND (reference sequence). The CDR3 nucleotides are TGTGCCAGTAGAACCGGGACAGGGGGCTCCTACGAGCAGTACTTC. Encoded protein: CASRTGTGGSYEQYF.